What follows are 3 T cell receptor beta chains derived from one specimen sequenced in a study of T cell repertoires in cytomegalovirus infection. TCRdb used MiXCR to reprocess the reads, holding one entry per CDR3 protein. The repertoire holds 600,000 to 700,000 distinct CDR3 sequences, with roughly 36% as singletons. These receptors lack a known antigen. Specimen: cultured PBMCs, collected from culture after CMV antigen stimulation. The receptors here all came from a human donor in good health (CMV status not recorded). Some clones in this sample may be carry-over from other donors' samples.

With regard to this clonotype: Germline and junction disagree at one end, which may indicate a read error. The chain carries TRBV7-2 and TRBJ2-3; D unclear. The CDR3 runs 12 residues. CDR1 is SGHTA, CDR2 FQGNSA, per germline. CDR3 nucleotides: TGTGCCAGCAGCTTAGGCTCTTGGCAAGCTCAGTTT. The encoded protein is CASSLGSWQAQF. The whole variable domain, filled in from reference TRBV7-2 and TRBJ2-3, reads GAGVSQSPSNKVTEKGKDVELRCDPISGHTALYWYRQSLGQGLEFLIYFQGNSAPDKSGLPSDRFSAERTGGSVSTLTIQRTQQEDSAVYLCASSLGSWQAQFGPGTRLTVL.

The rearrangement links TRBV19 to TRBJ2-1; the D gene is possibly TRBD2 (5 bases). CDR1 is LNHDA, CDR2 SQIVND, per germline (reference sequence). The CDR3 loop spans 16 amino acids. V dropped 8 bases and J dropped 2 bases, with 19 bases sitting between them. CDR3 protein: CASSRAAGGTYNEQFF. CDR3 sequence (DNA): TGTGCCAGTTCCCGGGCGGCGGGTGGGACCTACAATGAGCAGTTCTTC.

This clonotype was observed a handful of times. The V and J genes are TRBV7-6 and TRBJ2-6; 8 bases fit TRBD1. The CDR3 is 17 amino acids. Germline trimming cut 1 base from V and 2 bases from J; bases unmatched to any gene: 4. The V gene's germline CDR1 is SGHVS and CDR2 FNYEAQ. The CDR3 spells CASSLDLQGAGANVLTF. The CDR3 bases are TGTGCCAGCAGCTTAGACCTACAGGGGGCTGGGGCCAACGTCCTGACTTTC.